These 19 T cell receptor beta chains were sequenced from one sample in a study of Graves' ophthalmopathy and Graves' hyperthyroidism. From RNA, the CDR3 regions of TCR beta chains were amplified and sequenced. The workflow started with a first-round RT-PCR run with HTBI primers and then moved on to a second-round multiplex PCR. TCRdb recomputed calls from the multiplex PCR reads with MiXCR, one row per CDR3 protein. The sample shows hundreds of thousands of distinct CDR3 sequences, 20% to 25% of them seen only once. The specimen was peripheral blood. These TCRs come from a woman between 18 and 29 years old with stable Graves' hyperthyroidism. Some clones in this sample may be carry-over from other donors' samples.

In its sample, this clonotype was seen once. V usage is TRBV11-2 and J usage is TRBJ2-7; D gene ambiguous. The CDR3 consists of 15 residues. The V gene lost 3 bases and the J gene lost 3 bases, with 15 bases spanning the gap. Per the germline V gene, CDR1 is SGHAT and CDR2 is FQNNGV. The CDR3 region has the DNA TGTGCCAGCAGCTTGTCTCAGGACGGCTACTACGAGCAGTACTTC. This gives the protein CASSLSQDGYYEQYF.

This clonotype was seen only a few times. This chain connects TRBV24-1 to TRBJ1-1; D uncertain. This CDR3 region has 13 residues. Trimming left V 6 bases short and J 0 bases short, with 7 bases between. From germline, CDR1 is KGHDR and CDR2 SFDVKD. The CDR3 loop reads CATSNTVNTEAFF. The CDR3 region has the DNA TGTGCCACCAGTAATACCGTGAACACTGAAGCTTTCTTT.

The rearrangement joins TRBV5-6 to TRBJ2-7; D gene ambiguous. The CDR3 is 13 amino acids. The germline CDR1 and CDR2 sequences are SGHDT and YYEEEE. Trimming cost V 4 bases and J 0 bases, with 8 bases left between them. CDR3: CASSQGPSYEQYV. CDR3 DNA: TGTGCCAGCAGCCAAGGACCCTCCTACGAGCAGTACGTC.

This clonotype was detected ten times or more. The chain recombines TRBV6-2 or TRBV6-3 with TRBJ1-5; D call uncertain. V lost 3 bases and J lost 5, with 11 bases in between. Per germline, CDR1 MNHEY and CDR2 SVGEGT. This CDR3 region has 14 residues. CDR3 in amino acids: CASSYGPAHQPQHF. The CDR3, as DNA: TGTGCCAGCAGTTATGGGCCGGCTCATCAGCCCCAGCATTTT.

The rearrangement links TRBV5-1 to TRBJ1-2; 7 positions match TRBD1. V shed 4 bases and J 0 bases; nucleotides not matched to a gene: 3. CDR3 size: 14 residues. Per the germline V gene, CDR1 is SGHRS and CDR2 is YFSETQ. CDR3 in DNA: TGCGCCAGCAGCCAGGGACAGCCTAACTATGGCTACACCTTC. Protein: CASSQGQPNYGYTF.

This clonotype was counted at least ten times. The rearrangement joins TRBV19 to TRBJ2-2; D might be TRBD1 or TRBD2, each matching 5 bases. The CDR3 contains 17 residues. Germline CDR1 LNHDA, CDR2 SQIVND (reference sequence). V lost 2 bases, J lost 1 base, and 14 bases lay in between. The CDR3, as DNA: TGTGCCAGTAGTATAAGGAGAGGGCAGGGGAACACCGGGGAGCTGTTTTTT. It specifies CASSIRRGQGNTGELFF.

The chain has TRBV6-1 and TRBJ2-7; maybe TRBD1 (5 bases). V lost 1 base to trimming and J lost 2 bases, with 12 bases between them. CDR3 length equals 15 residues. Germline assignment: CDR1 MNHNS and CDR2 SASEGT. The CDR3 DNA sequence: TGTGCCAGCAGTGAAGGACAGTCGCTTACCTACGAGCAGTACTTC. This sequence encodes CASSEGQSLTYEQYF.

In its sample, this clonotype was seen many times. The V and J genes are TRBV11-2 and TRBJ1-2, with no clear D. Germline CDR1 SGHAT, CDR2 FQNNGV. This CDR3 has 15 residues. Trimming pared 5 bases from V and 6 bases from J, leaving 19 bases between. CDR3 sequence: CASSSQVVLADGYTF. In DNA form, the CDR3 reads TGTGCCAGCAGCAGTCAAGTTGTCCTCGCTGATGGCTACACCTTC.

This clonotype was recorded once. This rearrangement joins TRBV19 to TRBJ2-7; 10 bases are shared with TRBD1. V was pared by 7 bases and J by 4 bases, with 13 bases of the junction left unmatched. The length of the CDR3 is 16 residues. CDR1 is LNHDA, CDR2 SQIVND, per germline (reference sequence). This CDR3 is CASTPRTGTGVYEQYF. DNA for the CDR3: TGTGCCAGTACCCCAAGGACCGGGACAGGGGTATACGAGCAGTACTTC.

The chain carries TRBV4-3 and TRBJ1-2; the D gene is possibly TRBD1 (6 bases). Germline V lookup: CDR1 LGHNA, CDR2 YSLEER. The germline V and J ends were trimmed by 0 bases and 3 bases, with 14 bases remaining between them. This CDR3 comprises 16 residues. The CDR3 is CASSQDRGGADYGYTF. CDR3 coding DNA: TGCGCCAGCAGCCAAGATCGGGGGGGCGCAGACTATGGCTACACCTTC.

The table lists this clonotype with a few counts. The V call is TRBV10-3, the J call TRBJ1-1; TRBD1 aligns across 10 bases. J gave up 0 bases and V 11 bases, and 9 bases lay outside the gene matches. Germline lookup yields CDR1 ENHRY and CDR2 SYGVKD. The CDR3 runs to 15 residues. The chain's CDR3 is CAARDRGLMNTEAFF. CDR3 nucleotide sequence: TGTGCCGCCCGGGACAGGGGTCTGATGAACACTGAAGCTTTCTTT.

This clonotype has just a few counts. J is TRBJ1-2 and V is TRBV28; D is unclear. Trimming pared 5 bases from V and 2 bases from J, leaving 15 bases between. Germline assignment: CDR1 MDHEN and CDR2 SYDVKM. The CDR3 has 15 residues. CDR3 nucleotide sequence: TGTGCCAGCAGTGCCGCTCTTACGGACAACTATGGCTACACCTTC. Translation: CASSAALTDNYGYTF.

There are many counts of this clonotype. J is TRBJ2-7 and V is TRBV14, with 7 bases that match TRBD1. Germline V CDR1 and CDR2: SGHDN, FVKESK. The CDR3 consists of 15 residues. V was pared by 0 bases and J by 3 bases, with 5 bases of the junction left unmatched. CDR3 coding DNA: TGTGCCAGCAGCCAAGACTCGACAGGGCGCTACGAGCAGTACTTC. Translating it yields CASSQDSTGRYEQYF.

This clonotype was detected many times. This CDR3 is CSVGTGHEQYF. DNA for the CDR3: TGCAGCGTAGGGACAGGGCACGAGCAGTACTTC. This chain connects TRBV29-1 to TRBJ2-7; TRBD1 aligns across 9 bases. V gave up 6 bases and J gave up 5 bases; unmatched junction bases: 2. From germline, CDR1 is SQVTM and CDR2 ANQGSEA. This CDR3 comprises 11 residues.

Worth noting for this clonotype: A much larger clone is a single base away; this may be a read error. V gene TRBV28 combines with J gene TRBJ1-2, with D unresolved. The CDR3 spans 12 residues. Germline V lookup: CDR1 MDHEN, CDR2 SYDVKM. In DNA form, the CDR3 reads TGTGCCGGCAGCGGGGTAGGCTATGGCTACACCTTC. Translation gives CAGSGVGYGYTF.

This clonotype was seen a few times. The CDR3 protein is CASSYGRQGGSPLHF. Here the CDR3 DNA reads TGTGCCAGCAGTTATGGTCGACAGGGCGGTTCACCCCTCCACTTT. J is TRBJ1-6 and V is TRBV6-5, with TRBD1 matching 7 bases. The CDR3 runs 15 residues. Losses at the gene ends were 3 bases for V and 9 bases for J; bases not matched to a gene: 8. The germline V gene has CDR1 MNHEY and CDR2 SVGAGI.

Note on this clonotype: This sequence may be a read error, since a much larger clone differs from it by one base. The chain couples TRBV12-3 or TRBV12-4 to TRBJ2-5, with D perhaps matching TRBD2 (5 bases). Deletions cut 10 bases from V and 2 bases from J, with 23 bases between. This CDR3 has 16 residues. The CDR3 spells CAISQDPVSGQETQYF. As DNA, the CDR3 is TGTGCCATCAGCCAAGATCCAGTGTCGGGGCAAGAGACCCAGTACTTC.

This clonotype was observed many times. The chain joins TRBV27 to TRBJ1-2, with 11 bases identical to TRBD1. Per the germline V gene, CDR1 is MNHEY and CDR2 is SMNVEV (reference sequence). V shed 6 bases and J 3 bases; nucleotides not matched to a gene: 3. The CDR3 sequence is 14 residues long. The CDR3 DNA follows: TGTGCCAGCAGCGGGGACAGGGGGTACTATGGCTACACCTTC. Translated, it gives CASSGDRGYYGYTF.

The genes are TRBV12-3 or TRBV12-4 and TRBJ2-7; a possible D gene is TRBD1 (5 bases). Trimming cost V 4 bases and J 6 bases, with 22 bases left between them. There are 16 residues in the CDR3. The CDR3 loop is CASSSTPQGFSREQYF. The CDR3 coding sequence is TGTGCCAGCAGTTCTACCCCCCAGGGTTTTTCCCGCGAGCAGTACTTC.